These 27 T cell receptor beta chains were sequenced from one sample in a study of T cell responses to AZD1222 COVID-19 vaccine (dated by TCRdb to the early 2020s). This specimen's time point label, interpreted: about 28 days (+/-7) after the second vaccine dose. Library construction relied on the immunoSEQ multiplex PCR assay. TCRdb re-hosts the immuneACCESS table, in-frame sequences only. Its copies lack some clones; in the studies checked, an unresolved V gene accounts for under half of them, and the cause for the rest is not known. In all, the sample holds more than 150,000 clones, and approximately 94% of those were seen once. The top ten constitute under 2% of the sample. The source was peripheral blood, collected 28 days after the second AZD1222 dose. The receptors shown here come from an adult who received the AZD1222 COVID-19 vaccine.

CDR3 in amino acids: CASSFGQGGNYEQYF. In nucleotides, the CDR3 is TGTGCCAGCAGCTTCGGACAGGGGGGGAACTACGAGCAGTACTTC. The J gene is TRBJ2-7, the V gene TRBV11-3; TRBD1 matches at 10 bases. The CDR3 spans 15 residues. V shed 3 bases and J 3 bases; nucleotides not matched to a gene: 5. The germline V gene has CDR1 SGHNT and CDR2 YENEEA.

The V gene is TRBV7-9, the J gene TRBJ1-4; 11 nucleotides match TRBD1. Germline V gene lookup returns CDR1 SEHNR and CDR2 FQNEAQ (reference sequence). V lost 1 base to trimming and J lost 8 bases; unmatched junction nucleotides: 6. This CDR3 comprises 16 residues. CDR3: CASSLGTGGFGEKLFF. The CDR3 nucleotides are TGTGCCAGCAGCTTAGGGACAGGGGGCTTTGGGGAAAAACTGTTTTTT.

This rearrangement joins TRBV4-1 to TRBJ1-1, with D possibly being TRBD1 (5 bases). The V gene lost 1 base and the J gene lost 8 bases, with 17 bases spanning the gap. The germline gives CDR1 MGHRA, CDR2 YSYEKL. The CDR3 runs to 15 residues. The CDR3 sequence: CASSQGGYMGEEAFF. The CDR3, as DNA: TGCGCCAGCAGCCAAGGGGGGTATATGGGCGAAGAAGCTTTCTTT.

The rearrangement joins TRBV4-3 to TRBJ1-1; D unresolved. CDR3 length: 13 amino acids. V dropped 1 base and J dropped 10 bases, with 13 bases sitting between them. CDR1 is LGHNA, CDR2 YSLEER, per germline. Here the CDR3 reads CASSQVTGFGAFF. The DNA of the CDR3 is TGCGCCAGCAGCCAAGTTACGGGGTTCGGAGCTTTCTTT.

The chain carries TRBV10-2 and TRBJ1-3; D remains unclear. The germline V gene encodes CDR1 WSHSY and CDR2 SAAADI. The CDR3 has 14 residues. V lost 6 bases, J lost 0 bases, and 9 bases lay in between. The CDR3 here is CASSGGTSGNTIYF. Written as DNA, the CDR3 is TGCGCCAGCAGCGGCGGAACCTCTGGAAACACCATATATTTT.

This rearrangement joins TRBV11-2 to TRBJ1-5; D unresolved. The CDR3 extends over 17 amino acids. CDR1 and CDR2 from the germline V gene are SGHAT and FQNNGV. Trimming removed 3 bases from V and 0 bases from J, with 15 bases in between. CDR3 protein: CASSLGTVDYSNQPQHF. For the CDR3, the DNA is TGTGCCAGCAGCTTGGGCACCGTTGATTATAGCAATCAGCCCCAGCATTTT. The entire variable domain, with the rest obtained from reference TRBV11-2 and TRBJ1-5, is as follows: EAGVAQSPRYKIIEKRQSVAFWCNPISGHATLYWYQQILGQGPKLLIQFQNNGVVDDSQLPKDRFSAERLKGVDSTLKIQPAKLEDSAVYLCASSLGTVDYSNQPQHFGDGTRLSIL.

This sequence joins TRBV10-2 and TRBJ2-7; TRBD1 matches 11 bases. V shed 6 bases and J 3 bases; nucleotides not matched to a gene: 4. The CDR3 has 14 residues. Germline V gives CDR1 WSHSY, CDR2 SAAADI. The CDR3, as DNA: TGCGCCAGCAGACCGGGACAGGGGGTCTACGAGCAGTACTTC. Translated: CASRPGQGVYEQYF.

This chain links TRBV28 with TRBJ2-3; perhaps TRBD2 as D (6 bases). Deletions cut 3 bases from V and 4 bases from J, with 14 bases between. Germline V gene data show CDR1 as MDHEN and CDR2 as SYDVKM. The CDR3 loop spans 15 amino acids. CDR3 in amino acids: CASSFPGGEADTQYF. CDR3 coding DNA: TGTGCCAGCAGTTTTCCCGGTGGGGAGGCAGATACGCAGTATTTT.

V and J are TRBV6-4 and TRBJ2-2; D is unresolved. The CDR3 is 14 amino acids. From germline, CDR1 is MRHNA and CDR2 SNTAGT. V lost 3 bases and J lost 3, with 8 bases in between. CDR3: CASSEQFYTGELFF. CDR3 in DNA: TGTGCCAGCAGTGAACAGTTTTACACCGGGGAGCTGTTTTTT.

A few counts support this clone. The rearrangement links TRBV25-1 to TRBJ2-7; TRBD1 agrees at 7 bases. The CDR3 extends over 12 amino acids. With 6 bases clipped from V and 6 bases from J, the junction kept 5 bases outside the gene matches. Germline V gene sequence: CDR1 MGHDK, CDR2 SYGVNS. The DNA for the CDR3 is TGTGCCAGCAGACAAGGGGGCGCCGAGCAGTACTTC. Protein product: CASRQGGAEQYF.

The genes are TRBV2 and TRBJ1-2, with 8 bases lining up with TRBD1. The V gene's germline CDR1 is SNHLY and CDR2 FYNNEI. Trimming removed 4 bases from V and 4 bases from J; junction bases left unmatched: 14. CDR3 length equals 17 residues. CDR3 residues: CASSGTGRGYGTYGYTF. CDR3 DNA sequence: TGTGCCAGCAGTGGGACAGGGCGGGGTTACGGAACCTATGGCTACACCTTC.

This chain links TRBV5-5 with TRBJ2-1; D is possibly TRBD1 or TRBD2 (5 bases each). This CDR3 is 13 amino acids long. Trimming pared 5 bases from V and 8 bases from J, leaving 14 bases between. Germline V gene sequence: CDR1 SGHKS, CDR2 YYEKEE (reference sequence). CDR3 region: CASRRAGLDEQFF. CDR3 sequence (DNA): TGTGCCAGCAGGCGGGCAGGGCTGGATGAGCAGTTCTTC.

The rearrangement joins TRBV6-4 to TRBJ2-1; a weak D match, TRBD2 (5 bases). Per germline, CDR1 MRHNA and CDR2 SNTAGT. The CDR3 loop spans 14 amino acids. Deletions cut 4 bases from V and 3 bases from J, with 10 bases between. For the CDR3, the DNA is TGTGCCAGCAGTGGCGGGCCTGACTACAATGAGCAGTTCTTC. Its protein product is CASSGGPDYNEQFF.

The V call is TRBV6-5, the J call TRBJ2-7; 8 bases line up with TRBD1. The ends lost 6 bases at V and 6 bases at J; junction bases unmatched: 10. The CDR3 runs 14 residues. Looked up from germline, CDR1 is MNHEY and CDR2 is SVGAGI. The CDR3 here is CASSGTGLAAEQYF. The CDR3 DNA is TGTGCCAGCAGCGGGACAGGTCTCGCGGCCGAGCAGTACTTC.

This clone has just one count. The chain has TRBV12-5 and TRBJ1-5; D unresolved. CDR3 length equals 12 residues. V lost 4 bases to trimming and J lost 6 bases, with 7 bases between them. CDR1 and CDR2 (germline): LGHNT, FRNRAP. The CDR3 reads CASGYESQPQHF. In nucleotides, the CDR3 is TGTGCTAGTGGTTACGAAAGTCAGCCCCAGCATTTT.

The V call is TRBV18, the J call TRBJ1-3, with unresolved D. Trimming cost V 6 bases and J 0 bases, with 12 bases left between them. CDR1 is KGHSH and CDR2 is LQKENI in the germline V gene. This CDR3 is built from 15 residues. CDR3 DNA: TGTGCCAGCTCCCAATGGGAAAGCTCTGGAAACACCATATATTTT. Its translation is CASSQWESSGNTIYF.

The chain recombines TRBV7-9 with TRBJ1-1, with TRBD1 identical over 11 bases. Germline values: CDR1 SEHNR, CDR2 FQNEAQ (reference sequence). The CDR3 is made up of 16 amino acids. After removal of 2 bases from V and 6 bases from J, the junction contained 8 bases not matched to a gene. The CDR3 DNA sequence: TGTGCCAGCAGCTTATGGACAGGGGGCTCCGACCCTGAAGCTTTCTTT. This codes for CASSLWTGGSDPEAFF.

On this clone: A much more abundant neighbour one base away suggests this may be a read error. The V gene is TRBV6-5, the J gene TRBJ1-2; tentative D call: TRBD1 (5 bases). Germline V CDR1 and CDR2: MNHEY, SVGAGI. CDR3 length equals 14 residues. The CDR3 spells CTSSLMGGAYGYTF. The CDR3 DNA is TGTACCAGCAGCCTGATGGGCGGGGCCTATGGCTACACCTTC.

The chain links TRBV4-1 to TRBJ1-2; D is uncertain. The V end lost 5 bases, the J end lost 7 bases, and 17 bases lay between the germline ends. Germline-derived CDR1 and CDR2 are MGHRA and YSYEKL. The CDR3 has 14 residues. The CDR3 DNA reads TGCGCCAGCAGCTTAGGCGGACCTAGACCTGGCTACACCTTC. This codes for CASSLGGPRPGYTF.

The DNA for the CDR3 is TGTGCCACCAGTGATTCAGGGAACAGGGGCCCTGAAGCTTTCTTT. This encodes CATSDSGNRGPEAFF. The chain carries TRBV24-1 and TRBJ1-1, with TRBD1 matching over 7 bases. Germline CDR1 and CDR2: KGHDR and SFDVKD. The CDR3 is 15 residues long. V trimming: 2 bases; J trimming: 6 bases; junction bases outside the gene matches: 8.

The J gene is TRBJ2-6, the V gene TRBV9; D is unresolved. The germline V gene encodes CDR1 SGDLS and CDR2 YYNGEE. The CDR3 sequence is 14 residues long. V was shortened by 2 bases and J by 2 bases, with 5 bases between the two germline ends. CDR3 residues: CASSVRAGANVLTF. CDR3 nucleotides: TGTGCCAGCAGCGTTCGGGCTGGGGCCAACGTCCTGACTTTC.

The genes are TRBV7-9 and TRBJ2-4, with 7 bases that match TRBD2. With 4 bases clipped from V and 4 bases from J, the junction kept 10 bases outside the gene matches. Germline V gene lookup returns CDR1 SEHNR and CDR2 FQNEAQ (reference sequence). This CDR3 has 16 amino acids. The chain's CDR3 is CASSSNERGEKNIQYF. Written as DNA, the CDR3 is TGTGCCAGCAGCTCCAACGAACGGGGGGAAAAAAACATTCAGTACTTC.

The chain uses TRBV18 and TRBJ2-1, with TRBD2 identical over 11 bases. Germline CDR1 is KGHSH and CDR2 is LQKENI. CDR3 length equals 16 residues. Trimming took 0 bases from V and 7 from J; bases not matched to a gene: 5. The DNA for the CDR3 is TGTGCCAGCTCACCACCGAAACTAGCGGGAGTTAATGAGCAGTTCTTC. Amino acid sequence: CASSPPKLAGVNEQFF.

Note on this clone: A read error may account for a junction end that differs from germline. The chain carries TRBV6-1 and TRBJ1-2, with 11 nucleotides matching TRBD1. The CDR3 spans 16 residues. Germline CDR1 is MNHNS and CDR2 is SASEGT. The CDR3 DNA reads as TGTGTCAGCAGTGAGTTGCTGGGGACAGGGGGTGGTGGCTACACCTTC. It encodes CVSSELLGTGGGGYTF.

CDR3 amino acids: CATRKLGDYGYTF. CDR3 nucleotide sequence: TGTGCCACCCGGAAATTGGGAGACTATGGCTACACCTTC. This chain links TRBV27 with TRBJ1-2; D uncertain. The CDR3 totals 13 residues. The germline gives CDR1 MNHEY, CDR2 SMNVEV (reference sequence). V was cut by 10 bases and J by 3 bases, with 15 bases left in between.

V usage is TRBV4-1 and J usage is TRBJ2-5, with 13 bases lining up with TRBD2. Germline assignment: CDR1 MGHRA and CDR2 YSYEKL. V trimming: 1 base; J trimming: 1 base; junction bases outside the gene matches: 0. The CDR3 sequence is 16 residues long. The CDR3 bases are TGCGCCAGCAGCCAAGGACTAGCGGGGGGCCAAGAGACCCAGTACTTC. Translated, it gives CASSQGLAGGQETQYF.

The gene calls are TRBV7-3 and TRBJ1-1; no definite D call. Germline-derived CDR1 and CDR2 are SGHTA and FQGTGA. The CDR3 is 15 amino acids. Trimming took 5 bases from V and 1 from J, leaving 14 bases between them. CDR3 amino acids: CASSLTTGANTEAFF. CDR3 in DNA: TGTGCCAGCAGCCTGACCACGGGAGCGAACACTGAAGCTTTCTTT.